This is a list of T cell receptor beta chains from one sample in a study of CD8 T cells in ankylosing spondylitis. TCRdb re-analysed the 5' RACE reads in MiXCR, keeping a single row per CDR3 protein. Of some 840,000 distinct CDR3 sequences listed, about 11% are singletons. The sequenced sample consisted of blood, either unsorted or a sorted T cell fraction (not recorded which). These receptors were obtained from a male donor with ankylosing spondylitis. Each CDR3 is given without its conserved first and last residue. Each record gives: CDR3 length, V gene, CDR3 protein.

CDR3 length: 14; V gene: TRBV11-1; CDR3 protein: ASSFSPGTNSYEQY
CDR3 length: 11; V gene: TRBV30; CDR3 protein: AWTTRGDQPQH
CDR3 length: 11; V gene: TRBV6-5; CDR3 protein: ASSYTGTYGYT
CDR3 length: 13; V gene: TRBV10-3; CDR3 protein: AISDLAGDADTQY
CDR3 length: 11; V gene: TRBV20-1; CDR3 protein: SAPTSGGNEQF
CDR3 length: 9; V gene: TRBV29-1; CDR3 protein: SGGVYTEAF
CDR3 length: 14; V gene: TRBV4-2; CDR3 protein: ASSLRDRGVGDTQY
CDR3 length: 11; V gene: TRBV6-1; CDR3 protein: ASSEYEADTQY
CDR3 length: 10; V gene: TRBV25-1; CDR3 protein: ASSDRVYEQY
CDR3 length: 12; V gene: TRBV6-5; CDR3 protein: ASTYGGGGYGYT
CDR3 length: 12; V gene: TRBV6-1; CDR3 protein: ASSDPGRIYEQF
CDR3 length: 12; V gene: TRBV20-1; CDR3 protein: SADRGSLSGGYT
CDR3 length: 16; V gene: TRBV5-5; CDR3 protein: ASSLLFVAGLNTDTQY
CDR3 length: 12; V gene: TRBV6-1; CDR3 protein: ASRDRDEGDEQF
CDR3 length: 12; V gene: TRBV7-2; CDR3 protein: ASSSAGTLGVLT
CDR3 length: 10; V gene: TRBV28; CDR3 protein: ASSLYRQEAF
CDR3 length: 11; V gene: TRBV25-1; CDR3 protein: ASRGQGDDEQF
CDR3 length: 11; V gene: TRBV5-1; CDR3 protein: ASSLAQDNEQF
CDR3 length: 12; V gene: TRBV29-1; CDR3 protein: SAIRTSGGRTQY
CDR3 length: 13; V gene: TRBV3-1; CDR3 protein: ASSRTGGPSNEQF
CDR3 length: 13; V gene: TRBV18; CDR3 protein: ASSQDRGTTDTQY
CDR3 length: 13; V gene: TRBV5-6; CDR3 protein: ASSFRLAASYEQY
CDR3 length: 13; V gene: TRBV7-2; CDR3 protein: ASSPSPGHTYEQY
CDR3 length: 14; V gene: TRBV7-6; CDR3 protein: ASSVSSALSYNEQF
CDR3 length: 13; V gene: TRBV7-9; CDR3 protein: ASSGDRGMNTEAF
CDR3 length: 12; V gene: TRBV15; CDR3 protein: AAKGGLSTTEAF
CDR3 length: 14; V gene: TRBV27; CDR3 protein: ASSKSPGQGGLGQY
CDR3 length: 11; V gene: TRBV28; CDR3 protein: ASGSGQGYEQY